What follows are 23 T cell receptor beta chains derived from one specimen sequenced in a study of cytomegalovirus exposure and HLA in healthy donors (dated by TCRdb to 2016 to 2017). The library was produced with the immunoSEQ multiplex PCR assay. The source is immuneACCESS, and TCRdb retained only in-frame sequences with V and J called. Part of the clones is not carried over; for the studies checked, unresolved V genes explain less than half of this, and the remainder is unexplained. Recorded for this sample are under 85,000 clones; nearly 95% of them occurred a single time. Clones ranked in the top ten supply less than 2.5% of the sample. Input material: PBMCs. These receptors were taken from a woman aged 18-29 years in good health and CMV-seronegative.

This chain links TRBV10-1 with TRBJ2-7; 7 nucleotides match TRBD1. The germline CDR1 and CDR2 sequences are WNHNN and SYGVQD (reference sequence). The CDR3 has 14 residues. The V gene end was trimmed by 5 bases and the J gene end by 5 bases; junction bases not matched to a gene: 9. The CDR3 spells CASSQGVPPNEQYF. The CDR3 coding sequence is TGCGCCAGCAGTCAGGGGGTCCCTCCCAACGAGCAGTACTTC.

The gene calls are TRBV7-9 and TRBJ2-7, with 11 bases that match TRBD1. Germline CDR1 reads SEHNR; CDR2 reads FQNEAQ (reference sequence). V lost 1 base to trimming and J lost 4 bases; unmatched junction nucleotides: 12. This CDR3 region has 18 residues. As DNA, the CDR3 is TGTGCCAGCAGCTTAGGCGCCCCTGGACAGGGGGCAGAGTACGAGCAGTACTTC. Protein: CASSLGAPGQGAEYEQYF.

The chain joins TRBV7-9 to TRBJ2-5, with unresolved D. V lost 7 bases and J 7 bases, leaving 19 bases between the germline ends. The CDR3 covers 14 residues. Germline V gene sequence: CDR1 SEHNR, CDR2 FQNEAQ (reference sequence). Written as DNA, the CDR3 is TGTGCCAGCATCGAGACCGCCTTCGGCGGGACCCAGTACTTC. This codes for CASIETAFGGTQYF.

CDR3 loop: CAWSVLGQGREQYF. The CDR3, as DNA: TGTGCCTGGAGTGTACTGGGACAGGGGAGGGAGCAGTACTTC. The chain combines TRBV30 with TRBJ2-7, with 10 bases identical to TRBD1. Germline lookup yields CDR1 GTSNPN and CDR2 SVGIG (reference sequence). The CDR3 totals 14 residues. Trimming at V came to 0 bases and at J to 7 bases, leaving 6 bases not matched to a gene.

The chain couples TRBV28 to TRBJ1-1; D not resolved. The CDR3 loop spans 14 amino acids. Germline CDR1 and CDR2: MDHEN and SYDVKM. Trimming stripped 3 bases from V and 1 base from J, with 9 bases between. This CDR3 is CASSFARQNTEAFF. The CDR3 region has the DNA TGTGCCAGCAGTTTCGCGAGGCAGAACACTGAAGCTTTCTTT.

This sequence joins TRBV27 and TRBJ2-5, with 7 bases lining up with TRBD2. The CDR3 has 13 residues. The ends lost 4 bases at V and 4 bases at J; junction bases unmatched: 3. Germline lookup yields CDR1 MNHEY and CDR2 SMNVEV (reference sequence). In DNA, the CDR3 is TGTGCCAGCAGTTCCGGGAGGCGAGAGACCCAGTACTTC. This gives the protein CASSSGRRETQYF.

The rearrangement uses TRBV6-5 and TRBJ2-3, with 13 positions matching TRBD2. CDR1 and CDR2 (germline): MNHEY, SVGAGI. The CDR3 is made up of 16 amino acids. After removal of 4 bases from V and 6 bases from J, the junction contained 7 bases not matched to a gene. In nucleotides, the CDR3 is TGTGCCAGCAGTTTCCTAACTAGCGGGAGGGTGGATACGCAGTATTTT. Amino acids: CASSFLTSGRVDTQYF.

This clone was found once. The rearrangement links TRBV5-4 to TRBJ2-7; possibly TRBD2 for D (6 bases). This CDR3 contains 16 residues. V lost 3 bases and J lost 0, with 16 bases in between. CDR1 is SGHNT and CDR2 is YYREEE in the germline V gene (reference sequence). The CDR3 nucleotides read TGTGCCAGCAGCTGGGACGGGAGATTCAGCTCCTACGAGCAGTACTTC. Amino acid sequence: CASSWDGRFSSYEQYF. Variable domain in full (rest from reference TRBV5-4 and TRBJ2-7): ETGVTQSPTHLIKTRGQQVTLRCSSQSGHNTVSWYQQALGQGPQFIFQYYREEENGRGNFPPRFSGLQFPNYSSELNVNALELDDSALYLCASSWDGRFSSYEQYFGPGTRLTVT.

The chain couples TRBV6-1 to TRBJ1-1; 7 bases are shared with TRBD1. With V trimmed by 8 bases and J by 0 bases, 3 bases remained unmatched. Germline V lookup: CDR1 MNHNS, CDR2 SASEGT. This CDR3 contains 13 residues. The CDR3 region is CASQTGMNTEAFF. In DNA form, the CDR3 reads TGTGCCAGCCAGACAGGGATGAACACTGAAGCTTTCTTT.

This chain joins TRBV11-2 and TRBJ2-3; TRBD2 aligns across 11 bases. CDR1 is SGHAT and CDR2 is FQNNGV in the germline V gene. Trimming took 4 bases from V and 1 from J; bases not matched to a gene: 4. The CDR3 loop spans 16 amino acids. CDR3 sequence reads: CASSSLAGGRTDTQYF. The CDR3 bases are TGTGCCAGCAGCTCGCTAGCGGGAGGTCGCACAGATACGCAGTATTTT.

This clone came up once. The chain recombines TRBV9 with TRBJ2-3; 13 nucleotides agree with TRBD2. The CDR3 has 16 amino acids. The germline gives CDR1 SGDLS, CDR2 YYNGEE. V was pared by 3 bases and J by 4 bases, with 5 bases of the junction left unmatched. The chain's CDR3 is CASSGRLAGGPDTQYF. The DNA for the CDR3 is TGTGCCAGCAGCGGACGACTAGCGGGAGGCCCAGATACGCAGTATTTT.

J is TRBJ2-7 and V is TRBV29-1; TRBD2 aligns across 7 bases. CDR3 length: 11 amino acids. Germline CDR1 reads SQVTM; CDR2 reads ANQGSEA. CDR3 in amino acids: CATWEGIEQYF. CDR3 in DNA: TGCGCCACGTGGGAGGGTATCGAGCAGTACTTC.

The CDR3 is CASSQDLTGGNTIYF. The CDR3 DNA follows: TGTGCCAGCAGCCAAGATTTGACAGGGGGGAACACCATATATTTT. The V gene is TRBV14, the J gene TRBJ1-3; 9 bases are shared with TRBD1. This CDR3 region has 15 residues. V lost 0 bases to trimming and J lost 7 bases; unmatched junction nucleotides: 4. Germline V gene data show CDR1 as SGHDN and CDR2 as FVKESK.

CDR3 residues: CASSALYEQYF. CDR3 coding DNA: TGTGCCAGCAGTGCCCTTTACGAGCAGTACTTC. This chain connects TRBV6-1 to TRBJ2-7; no clear D. V was cut by 4 bases and J by 4 bases, with 5 bases left in between. Germline CDR1 is MNHNS and CDR2 is SASEGT. The CDR3 runs to 11 residues.

The sample holds one count of this clone. V usage is TRBV2 and J usage is TRBJ2-5, with TRBD2 identical over 8 bases. This CDR3 is 14 amino acids long. Germline CDR1 SNHLY, CDR2 FYNNEI. Trimming removed 9 bases from V and 5 bases from J; junction bases left unmatched: 11. For the CDR3, the DNA is TGTGCCAGTTTGGAGGGCGGGGGGAAGGAGACCCAGTACTTC. Translating it yields CASLEGGGKETQYF.

CDR3 in amino acids: CASRAGDRGYNQPQHF. The CDR3 region has the DNA TGTGCCAGTCGTGCGGGGGACAGGGGATACAATCAGCCCCAGCATTTT. The chain recombines TRBV2 with TRBJ1-5; 10 bases are shared with TRBD1. Trimming removed 9 bases from V and 3 bases from J; junction bases left unmatched: 11. This CDR3 is built from 16 residues. CDR1 and CDR2 from the germline V gene are SNHLY and FYNNEI.

The V call is TRBV18, the J call TRBJ2-7; TRBD2 matches at 9 bases. The CDR3 length is 15 residues. Germline lookup yields CDR1 KGHSH and CDR2 LQKENI. V dropped 1 base and J dropped 4; count of bases not matched to a gene: 5. The CDR3, as DNA: TGTGCCAGCTCACCACAGGGACTAGCCAGATACGAGCAGTACTTC. Its translation is CASSPQGLARYEQYF.

The chain has TRBV2 and TRBJ2-3; 14 positions agree with TRBD2. Germline V gene data show CDR1 as SNHLY and CDR2 as FYNNEI. The CDR3 is 18 amino acids. J was trimmed by 5 bases and V by 3 bases; bases with no gene match: 10. CDR3 sequence (DNA): TGTGCCAGCAGTGATAAAAGACTAGCGGGAGGGCCGAAAGATACGCAGTATTTT. Amino acids: CASSDKRLAGGPKDTQYF. The whole variable domain, remainder taken from reference TRBV2 and TRBJ2-3, is EPEVTQTPSHQVTQMGQEVILRCVPISNHLYFYWYRQILGQKVEFLVSFYNNEISEKSEIFDDQFSVERPDGSNFTLKIRSTKLEDSAMYFCASSDKRLAGGPKDTQYFGPGTRLTVL.

This sequence joins TRBV6-5 and TRBJ1-5, with 12 bases aligning to TRBD1. Germline CDR1 MNHEY, CDR2 SVGAGI. V gave up 6 bases and J gave up 6 bases; unmatched junction bases: 3. The CDR3 consists of 14 residues. This CDR3 reads CASRGQGASQPQHF. The CDR3 bases are TGTGCCAGCAGGGGACAGGGGGCCAGTCAGCCCCAGCATTTT.

This clone was recorded only once. V usage is TRBV2 and J usage is TRBJ2-1, with 8 bases that match TRBD2. Trimming removed 6 bases from V and 0 bases from J; junction bases left unmatched: 10. Germline V gene data show CDR1 as SNHLY and CDR2 as FYNNEI. This CDR3 contains 17 residues. The chain's CDR3 is CASSAREGGVSYNEQFF. The DNA for the CDR3 is TGTGCCAGCAGCGCCCGGGAGGGGGGGGTCTCCTACAATGAGCAGTTCTTC. The full variable domain, completed using reference TRBV2 and TRBJ2-1, is EPEVTQTPSHQVTQMGQEVILRCVPISNHLYFYWYRQILGQKVEFLVSFYNNEISEKSEIFDDQFSVERPDGSNFTLKIRSTKLEDSAMYFCASSAREGGVSYNEQFFGPGTRLTVL.

The chain carries TRBV11-2 and TRBJ2-7; 10 nucleotides match TRBD1. There are 14 residues in the CDR3. Losses at the gene ends were 5 bases for V and 5 bases for J; bases not matched to a gene: 6. Germline V gene sequence: CDR1 SGHAT, CDR2 FQNNGV. The CDR3: CASSPLTGGDEQYF. The CDR3 DNA sequence: TGTGCCAGCAGCCCCCTGACAGGGGGCGACGAGCAGTACTTC.

This chain joins TRBV7-2 and TRBJ2-7; D is unresolved. Trimming removed 8 bases at V and 6 bases at J, with 17 bases between. The CDR3 sequence is 13 residues long. The germline V gene has CDR1 SGHTA and CDR2 FQGNSA. CDR3 protein: CASGHPPKSEQYF. The CDR3 DNA follows: TGTGCCAGCGGGCACCCCCCCAAATCCGAGCAGTACTTC. The whole variable domain, remainder taken from reference TRBV7-2 and TRBJ2-7, is GAGVSQSPSNKVTEKGKDVELRCDPISGHTALYWYRQSLGQGLEFLIYFQGNSAPDKSGLPSDRFSAERTGGSVSTLTIQRTQQEDSAVYLCASGHPPKSEQYFGPGTRLTVT.

The V and J genes are TRBV6-5 and TRBJ1-5, with a possible D match to TRBD1 (5 bases). CDR3 size: 15 residues. In germline, CDR1 is MNHEY, CDR2 SVGAGI. V was clipped by 6 bases and J by 1 base, with 13 bases between them. The CDR3 here is CASSQTYRSNQPQHF. The DNA for the CDR3 is TGTGCCAGCAGCCAAACCTACAGGAGCAATCAGCCCCAGCATTTT.